This passage covers 8 T cell receptor beta chains from one sample sequenced in a study of immune characterization of retroperitoneal liposarcoma. TCRdb itself ran the PCR reads through MiXCR, one entry per CDR3 protein. Among about 7,600 distinct CDR3 sequences listed, 43% were seen once. Sequenced: tumor tissue. Every receptor here comes from a male donor with retroperitoneal liposarcoma.

This chain uses TRBV6-1 with TRBJ2-2, with D tentatively TRBD1 (6 bases). Germline CDR1 and CDR2: MNHNS and SASEGT. Trimming took off 7 bases at V and 4 bases at J, with 16 bases between the two ends. This CDR3 has 15 residues. CDR3 bases: TGTGCCAGCAATCTACAGGGAAGGTCCACCGGGGAGCTGTTTTTT. This encodes CASNLQGRSTGELFF.

In its sample, this clonotype was seen a few times. This chain joins TRBV10-1 and TRBJ2-5; tentative D call: TRBD2 (7 bases). Germline CDR1 and CDR2: WNHNN and SYGVQD (reference sequence). V lost 0 bases, J lost 4 bases, and 12 bases lay in between. The CDR3 extends over 15 amino acids. CDR3 DNA sequence: TGCGCCAGCAGTGAGTCGGGGGGGCCATTAGAGACCCAGTACTTC. Its protein is CASSESGGPLETQYF.

This clonotype is labeled as medium-sized. The J gene is TRBJ2-5, the V gene TRBV12-5; unclear D gene. Deletions cut 4 bases from V and 5 bases from J, with 17 bases between. This CDR3 region has 15 residues. CDR1 is LGHNT and CDR2 is FRNRAP in the germline V gene. CDR3 in DNA: TGTGCTAGTGGTTCCAACGTGAGCTTGACGGAGACCCAGTACTTC. Translating it yields CASGSNVSLTETQYF.

The chain uses TRBV7-2 and TRBJ2-3; 7 nucleotides line up with TRBD1. Germline CDR1 and CDR2: SGHTA and FQGNSA. The CDR3 extends over 15 amino acids. V shed 5 bases, J shed 6 bases, and the junction held 11 bases outside the gene matches. The DNA of the CDR3 is TGTGCCAGCAGCGGACAACAGGGGCGAGGGGATACGCAGTATTTT. This codes for CASSGQQGRGDTQYF.

This clonotype was counted a few times. The genes are TRBV6-1 and TRBJ2-1; 10 bases line up with TRBD2. V shed 9 bases and J 10 bases; nucleotides not matched to a gene: 9. Germline values: CDR1 MNHNS, CDR2 SASEGT. CDR3 length equals 13 residues. DNA of the CDR3: TGTGCCAGTGCTCTAGCGGGAGCACAGGAGCAGTTCTTC. This gives the protein CASALAGAQEQFF.

The J gene is TRBJ1-1, the V gene TRBV6-1; TRBD1 agrees at 7 bases. Germline CDR1 is MNHNS and CDR2 is SASEGT. Trimming at V came to 2 bases and at J to 7 bases, leaving 10 bases not matched to a gene. This CDR3 has 15 amino acids. The CDR3 sequence is CASSELSDRVSEAFF. The CDR3 DNA reads as TGTGCCAGCAGTGAACTATCCGACAGGGTCAGTGAAGCTTTCTTT.

Only a few counts were recorded for this clonotype. The genes are TRBV27 and TRBJ1-1, with 7 bases aligning to TRBD1. The CDR3 extends over 14 amino acids. J was trimmed by 2 bases and V by 6 bases; bases with no gene match: 6. The germline V gene has CDR1 MNHEY and CDR2 SMNVEV (reference sequence). In nucleotides, the CDR3 is TGTGCCAGCAGCCACGGGACAGTAAACACTGAAGCTTTCTTT. As protein: CASSHGTVNTEAFF.

This clonotype was found a few times. The chain carries TRBV6-1 and TRBJ2-1, with a tentative D call TRBD2 (7 bases). Judging by the DNA end, TRBJ2-5 fits better; the J call may be wrong. The length of the CDR3 is 14 residues. The germline CDR1 and CDR2 sequences are MNHNS and SASEGT. In nucleotides, the CDR3 is TGTGCCAGCGTCAGACGGGGGGCCGGTGGGACCCAGTACTTC. The encoded protein is CASVRRGAGGTQYF.